These 9 T cell receptor beta chains were sequenced from one sample in a study of T cell repertoires in cytomegalovirus infection. TCRdb reanalysed the reads using MiXCR and keeps one entry per CDR3 protein. The table includes a few hundred thousand distinct CDR3 sequences, approximately 17% detected once. The sample was CD8+ T cells from PBMCs. The receptors stem from a human donor in good health (CMV status not recorded). Some clones in this sample may be carry-over from other donors' samples.

The rearrangement joins TRBV18 to TRBJ2-1; possibly TRBD1 or TRBD2 for D (6 bases each). Germline V gene data show CDR1 as KGHSH and CDR2 as LQKENI. The V gene lost 0 bases and the J gene lost 8 bases, with 17 bases spanning the gap. This CDR3 is built from 16 residues. CDR3 protein: CASSPPILGAGHEQFF. In DNA, the CDR3 is TGTGCCAGCTCACCACCAATCTTGGGGGCGGGGCATGAGCAGTTCTTC. The full variable domain, with the rest looked up from reference TRBV18 and TRBJ2-1, is NAGVMQNPRHLVRRRGQEARLRCSPMKGHSHVYWYRQLPEEGLKFMVYLQKENIIDESGMPKERFSAEFPKEGPSILRIQQVVRGDSAAYFCASSPPILGAGHEQFFGPGTRLTVL.

This clonotype occurred a few times. V and J are TRBV6-2 or TRBV6-3 and TRBJ2-7; D possibly uses TRBD1 or TRBD2 (5 bases each). Germline values: CDR1 MNHEY, CDR2 SVGEGT. This CDR3 is 16 amino acids long. V lost 0 bases and J 2 bases, leaving 14 bases between the germline ends. In DNA form, the CDR3 reads TGTGCCAGCAGTTACTCTCCTCAGGGAGAACCCTACGAGCAGTACTTC. It is translated as CASSYSPQGEPYEQYF.

The chain carries TRBV15 and TRBJ1-4; 7 bases align to TRBD1. After removal of 0 bases from V and 0 bases from J, the junction contained 1 base not matched to a gene. Germline CDR1 reads LNHNV; CDR2 reads YYDKDF (reference sequence). The CDR3 loop spans 16 amino acids. CDR3 sequence: CATSREGGTTNEKLFF. CDR3 bases: TGTGCCACCAGCAGAGAAGGGGGCACAACTAATGAAAAACTGTTTTTT.

This clonotype was seen ten or more times. The chain is built from TRBV6-5 and TRBJ1-4; D perhaps matches TRBD1 (5 bases). The CDR3 covers 15 residues. Germline-derived CDR1 and CDR2 are MNHEY and SVGAGI. Trimming removed 0 bases at V and 9 bases at J, with 14 bases between. In DNA form, the CDR3 reads TGTGCCAGCAGTTACTCAACTACGGGGGTTCAAAAACTGTTTTTT. Protein product: CASSYSTTGVQKLFF.

This clonotype was counted ten times or more. This rearrangement joins TRBV6-2 or TRBV6-3 to TRBJ2-1, with D perhaps TRBD1 (5 bases). The germline gives CDR1 MNHEY, CDR2 SVGEGT. The CDR3 is made up of 13 amino acids. V dropped 5 bases and J dropped 9 bases, with 14 bases sitting between them. CDR3 protein: CASSLGLYIEQFF. CDR3 coding DNA: TGTGCCAGCAGTCTGGGGCTATATATTGAGCAGTTCTTC.

This clonotype was seen at least ten times. The rearrangement joins TRBV28 to TRBJ1-4, with 7 positions matching TRBD1. V dropped 6 bases and J dropped 8; count of bases not matched to a gene: 9. In germline, CDR1 is MDHEN, CDR2 SYDVKM. The CDR3 length is 14 residues. The CDR3 nucleotides read TGTGCCAGCAGCCGTAGACAGGGTGGGGAAAAACTGTTTTTT. This translates into CASSRRQGGEKLFF.

Note on this clonotype: It may be a read error: a sequence one base away is much more abundant. The chain carries TRBV7-2 and TRBJ1-6; D is unresolved. The CDR3 loop spans 16 amino acids. Per germline, CDR1 SGHTA and CDR2 FQGNSA. The CDR3 sequence is CASSLGTSRYISPLHF. The DNA of the CDR3 is TGTGCCAGCAGCTTAGGAACTTCCAGATATATTTCACCCCTCCACTTT.

This clonotype was observed a few times. This chain's CDR3 is CASSGQVGHTLHF. CDR3 sequence (DNA): TGTGCCAGCAGTGGGCAGGTGGGACATACCCTCCACTTT. The chain uses TRBV2 and TRBJ1-6; D may be TRBD1 (6 bases). Germline V gene sequence: CDR1 SNHLY, CDR2 FYNNEI. Trimming removed 4 bases at V and 14 bases at J, with 15 bases between. The CDR3 spans 13 residues.

This clonotype was seen ten or more times. The gene calls are TRBV7-2 and TRBJ2-1; D is ambiguous. In germline, CDR1 is SGHTA, CDR2 FQGNSA. The CDR3 runs to 12 residues. V was clipped by 5 bases and J by 7 bases, with 9 bases between them. The CDR3 sequence: CASSAGLNEQFF. The DNA for the CDR3 is TGTGCCAGCAGCGCCGGTTTAAATGAGCAGTTCTTC.